These 17 T cell receptor beta chains were sequenced from one sample in a study of T cells in Graves' hyperthyroidism and ophthalmopathy. Using RNA transcripts as the source, TCR beta CDR3 regions were amplified. RT-PCR in the first round (using the HTBI primer set) targeted the TCR CDR3. TCRdb re-called the multiplex PCR reads with MiXCR, one entry per CDR3 protein. Among around 350,000 distinct CDR3 sequences listed, over 15% were seen once. The sample taken for sequencing was blood. Source of these receptors: a woman in her late teens or twenties with Graves' hyperthyroidism.

This clonotype came up many times. This sequence joins TRBV7-9 and TRBJ2-5, with 7 nucleotides matching TRBD2. The CDR3 runs to 16 residues. The trim removed 5 bases at V and 5 bases at J, leaving 14 bases unmatched. In germline, CDR1 is SEHNR, CDR2 FQNEAQ (reference sequence). The CDR3 sequence: CASSLNSGGTGETQYF. DNA for the CDR3: TGTGCCAGCAGCCTCAATTCCGGGGGGACCGGGGAGACCCAGTACTTC.

This clonotype was observed a handful of times. The V gene is TRBV4-2, the J gene TRBJ2-2; 12 nucleotides agree with TRBD2. V was pared by 6 bases and J by 7 bases, with 12 bases of the junction left unmatched. The CDR3 is made up of 17 amino acids. Germline-derived CDR1 and CDR2 are LGHNA and YNFKEQ. CDR3 amino acids: CASRRALAGGQGGELFF. CDR3 in DNA: TGTGCCAGCAGACGAGCCCTAGCGGGGGGGCAGGGCGGGGAGCTGTTTTTT.

This clonotype was seen ten or more times. The CDR3 region has the DNA TGTGCCACCAGCAGAGGGGTGGGGGAGACCCAGTACTTC. Protein: CATSRGVGETQYF. V gene TRBV15 combines with J gene TRBJ2-5, with no clear D. Trimming took off 1 base at V and 5 bases at J, with 8 bases between the two ends. CDR1 is LNHNV and CDR2 is YYDKDF in the germline V gene (reference sequence). The CDR3 sequence is 13 residues long.

This clonotype was picked up many times. V and J are TRBV9 and TRBJ1-3, with a tentative D call TRBD1 (6 bases). V shed 4 bases and J shed 2 bases, with 19 bases lying between them. CDR1 and CDR2 from the germline V gene are SGDLS and YYNGEE. This CDR3 region has 17 residues. The CDR3 loop reads CASSTNRVPTPGNTIYF. CDR3 DNA: TGTGCCAGCAGCACCAACAGGGTTCCCACTCCTGGAAACACCATATATTTT.

V is TRBV29-1 and J is TRBJ1-1, with a tentative D call TRBD1 (6 bases). Trimming removed 2 bases from V and 1 base from J, with 8 bases in between. The length of the CDR3 is 13 residues. In germline, CDR1 is SQVTM, CDR2 ANQGSEA. The CDR3 protein is CSVEKGQNTEAFF. The CDR3 DNA sequence: TGCAGCGTTGAAAAGGGACAGAACACTGAAGCTTTCTTT.

The table lists this clonotype with many counts. The rearrangement links TRBV6-1 to TRBJ2-2; D is uncertain. V was pared by 1 base and J by 4 bases, with 7 bases between. Germline V gives CDR1 MNHNS, CDR2 SASEGT. The CDR3 totals 14 residues. Here the CDR3 DNA reads TGTGCCAGCAGTGAAGGGACCTCCACCGGGGAGCTGTTTTTT. Protein sequence: CASSEGTSTGELFF.

This clonotype was detected ten times or more. The chain joins TRBV10-2 to TRBJ1-2; 9 nucleotides agree with TRBD1. V was pared by 6 bases and J by 7 bases, with 0 bases of the junction left unmatched. This CDR3 has 11 residues. Germline loops: CDR1 WSHSY, CDR2 SAAADI. CDR3 DNA sequence: TGCGCCAGCAGGGGACAGGGTGGCTACACCTTC. Protein: CASRGQGGYTF.

With regard to this clonotype: The junction differs from germline at one of its ends, possibly a read error. V gene TRBV6-5 combines with J gene TRBJ2-5; D perhaps matches TRBD1 (6 bases). Looked up from germline, CDR1 is MNHEY and CDR2 is SVGAGI. This CDR3 contains 14 residues. The CDR3 DNA follows: TGCGTCAGCAGTTACGTGGGGGCCGATGAGACCCAGTACTTC. Translated, it gives CVSSYVGADETQYF.

The V and J genes are TRBV20-1 and TRBJ1-5; D gene uncertain. V shed 8 bases and J shed 4 bases, with 12 bases lying between them. CDR1 DFQATT and CDR2 SNEGSKA come from the germline V gene (reference sequence). The length of the CDR3 is 12 residues. The CDR3 region has the DNA TGCAGTACCCAAGGGTGGAATCAGCCCCAGCATTTT. Its translation: CSTQGWNQPQHF.

This chain links TRBV12-3 or TRBV12-4 with TRBJ1-5; D remains ambiguous. V dropped 6 bases and J dropped 4 bases, with 13 bases sitting between them. The CDR3 extends over 14 amino acids. The CDR3 is CASRTDGTNQPQHF. The DNA of the CDR3 is TGTGCCAGCAGGACCGACGGTACTAATCAGCCCCAGCATTTT.

The gene calls are TRBV3-1 and TRBJ2-2; 8 bases align to TRBD1. V trimming: 3 bases; J trimming: 1 base; junction bases outside the gene matches: 1. Germline V CDR1 and CDR2: LGHDT, YNNKEL (reference sequence). The CDR3 loop spans 15 amino acids. CDR3 nucleotides: TGTGCCAGCAGCCAGGGGACAGGGAACACCGGGGAGCTGTTTTTT. It translates to CASSQGTGNTGELFF.

Ten or more counts support this clonotype. The germline gene is not matched at one end of the junction; a read error may be the cause. The rearrangement uses TRBV5-1 and TRBJ2-2, with 8 bases matching TRBD2. Germline lookup yields CDR1 SGHRS and CDR2 YFSETQ. The CDR3 consists of 17 residues. CDR3 sequence reads: CASSWTGLALNTGELVF. The CDR3 DNA sequence: TGCGCCAGCAGCTGGACCGGACTAGCACTGAACACCGGGGAGCTGGTTTTT.

The sample holds many counts of this clonotype. The rearrangement links TRBV29-1 to TRBJ1-3; D is unclear. V lost 4 bases, J lost 0 bases, and 10 bases lay in between. The V gene's germline CDR1 is SQVTM and CDR2 ANQGSEA. There are 14 residues in the CDR3. CDR3 residues: CSVADGISGNTIYF. CDR3 DNA sequence: TGCAGCGTTGCGGACGGGATCTCTGGAAACACCATATATTTT.

The V call is TRBV20-1, the J call TRBJ1-2; no clear D gene. This CDR3 is built from 12 residues. With 5 bases removed from V and 2 bases from J, the gap between germline ends came to 9 bases. Germline V gene lookup returns CDR1 DFQATT and CDR2 SNEGSKA (reference sequence). Here the CDR3 DNA reads TGCAGTGCTGGGTTCAGAAACTATGGCTACACCTTC. It codes for CSAGFRNYGYTF.

This clonotype was detected ten times or more. The chain combines TRBV5-1 with TRBJ2-7; 7 nucleotides match TRBD1. The V and J ends lost 1 base and 3 bases, in that order; junction bases with no gene match: 10. This CDR3 comprises 16 residues. Looked up from germline, CDR1 is SGHRS and CDR2 is YFSETQ. CDR3: CASSLSPDRRIYEQYF. Here the CDR3 DNA reads TGCGCCAGCAGCTTGTCCCCGGACAGGAGAATCTACGAGCAGTACTTC.

The gene calls are TRBV6-2 or TRBV6-3 and TRBJ1-5; no clear D. There are 13 residues in the CDR3. V lost 2 bases to trimming and J lost 7 bases, with 9 bases between them. CDR1 is MNHEY, CDR2 SVGEGT, per germline. This CDR3 is CASSYRVGQPQHF. CDR3 nucleotide sequence: TGTGCCAGCAGTTACAGGGTAGGGCAGCCCCAGCATTTT.

In its sample, this clonotype was seen a few times. Germline is not matched at one junction end, which may reflect a read error. The chain is built from TRBV18 and TRBJ1-1, with a weak D call TRBD1 (5 bases). This CDR3 comprises 14 residues. CDR1 and CDR2 from the germline V gene are KGHSH and LQKENI. The DNA for the CDR3 is TGTACCAGCTCACCACCGGTCGGGGGTGGGGAAGCTTTCTTT. Encoded protein: CTSSPPVGGGEAFF.